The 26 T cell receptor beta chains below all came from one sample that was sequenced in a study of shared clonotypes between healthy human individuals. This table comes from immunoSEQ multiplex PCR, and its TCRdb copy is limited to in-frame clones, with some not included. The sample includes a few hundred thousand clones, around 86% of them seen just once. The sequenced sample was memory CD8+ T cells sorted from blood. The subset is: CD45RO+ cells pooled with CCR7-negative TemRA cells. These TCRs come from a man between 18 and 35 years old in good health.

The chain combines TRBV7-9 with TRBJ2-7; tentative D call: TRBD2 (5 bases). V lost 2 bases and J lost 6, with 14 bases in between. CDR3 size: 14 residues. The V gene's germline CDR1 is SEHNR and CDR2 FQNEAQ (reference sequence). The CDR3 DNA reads TGTGCCAGCAGCTTACTAGCTAAGGGCCTCGAGCAGTACTTC. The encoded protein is CASSLLAKGLEQYF.

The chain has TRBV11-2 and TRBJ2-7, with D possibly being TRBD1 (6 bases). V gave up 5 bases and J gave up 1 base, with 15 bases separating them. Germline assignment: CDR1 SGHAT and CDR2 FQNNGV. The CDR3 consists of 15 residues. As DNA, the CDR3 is TGTGCCAGCAGCCCGACCGGGACACTATCCTACGAGCAGTACTTC. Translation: CASSPTGTLSYEQYF.

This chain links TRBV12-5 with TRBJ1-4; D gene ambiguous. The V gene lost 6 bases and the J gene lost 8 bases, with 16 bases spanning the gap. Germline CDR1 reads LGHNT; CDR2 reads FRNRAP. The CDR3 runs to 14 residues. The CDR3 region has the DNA TGTGCTAGTGGAGAAACCACTGCTAGCGAAAAACTGTTTTTT. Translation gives CASGETTASEKLFF.

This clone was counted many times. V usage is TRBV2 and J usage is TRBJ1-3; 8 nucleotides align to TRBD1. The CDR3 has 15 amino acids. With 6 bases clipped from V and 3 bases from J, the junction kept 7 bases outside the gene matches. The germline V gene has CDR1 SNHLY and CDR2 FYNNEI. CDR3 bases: TGTGCCAGCAGGGCCGGACAGGGAGTTGGAAACACCATATATTTT. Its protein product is CASRAGQGVGNTIYF.

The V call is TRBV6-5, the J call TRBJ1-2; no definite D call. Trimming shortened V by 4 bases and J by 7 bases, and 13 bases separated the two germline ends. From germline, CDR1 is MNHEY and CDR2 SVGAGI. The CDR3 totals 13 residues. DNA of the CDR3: TGTGCCAGCAGTTCTACCTTTGTGATTGGCTACACCTTC. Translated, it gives CASSSTFVIGYTF.

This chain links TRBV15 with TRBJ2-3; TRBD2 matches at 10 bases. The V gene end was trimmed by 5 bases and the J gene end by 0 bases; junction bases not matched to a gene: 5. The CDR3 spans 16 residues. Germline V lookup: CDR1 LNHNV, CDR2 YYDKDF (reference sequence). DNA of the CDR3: TGTGCCACCAGCGAGGGACTAGCGACTAGCACAGATACGCAGTATTTT. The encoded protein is CATSEGLATSTDTQYF.

The CDR3 region has the DNA TGTGCCTGGAGTCGGACTAGTAGCGGCAATGAGCAGTTCTTC. Its protein is CAWSRTSSGNEQFF. This chain connects TRBV30 to TRBJ2-1; the match to TRBD2 covers 7 bases. The CDR3 has 14 amino acids. Trimming removed 2 bases from V and 6 bases from J; junction bases left unmatched: 7. Per germline, CDR1 GTSNPN and CDR2 SVGIG (reference sequence).

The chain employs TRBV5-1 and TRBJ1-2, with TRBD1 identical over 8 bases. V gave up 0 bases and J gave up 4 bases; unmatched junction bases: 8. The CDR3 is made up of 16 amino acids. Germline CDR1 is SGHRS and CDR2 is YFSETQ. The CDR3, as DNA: TGCGCCAGCAGCTTGGACCCAGGGGGCGCTGGCTATGGCTACACCTTC. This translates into CASSLDPGGAGYGYTF.

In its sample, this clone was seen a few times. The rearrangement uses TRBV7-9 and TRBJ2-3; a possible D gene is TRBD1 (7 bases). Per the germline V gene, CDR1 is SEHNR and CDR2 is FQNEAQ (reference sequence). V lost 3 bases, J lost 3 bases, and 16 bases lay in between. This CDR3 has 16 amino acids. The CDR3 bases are TGTGCCAGCAGCTTTAAGTGGAGGGACAGTACAGATACGCAGTATTTT. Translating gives CASSFKWRDSTDTQYF.

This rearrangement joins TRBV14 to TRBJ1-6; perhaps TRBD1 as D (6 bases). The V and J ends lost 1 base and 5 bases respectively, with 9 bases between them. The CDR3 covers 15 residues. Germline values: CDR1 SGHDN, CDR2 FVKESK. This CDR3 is CASSQGTEHNSPLHF. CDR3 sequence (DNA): TGTGCCAGCAGCCAAGGGACAGAACATAATTCACCCCTCCACTTT.

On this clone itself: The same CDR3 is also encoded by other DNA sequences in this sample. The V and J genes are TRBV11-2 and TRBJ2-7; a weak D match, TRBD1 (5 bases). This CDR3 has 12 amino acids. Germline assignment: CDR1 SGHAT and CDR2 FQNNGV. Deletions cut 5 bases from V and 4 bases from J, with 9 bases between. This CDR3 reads CASSLGVYEQYF. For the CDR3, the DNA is TGTGCCAGCAGCCTAGGGGTTTACGAGCAGTACTTC.

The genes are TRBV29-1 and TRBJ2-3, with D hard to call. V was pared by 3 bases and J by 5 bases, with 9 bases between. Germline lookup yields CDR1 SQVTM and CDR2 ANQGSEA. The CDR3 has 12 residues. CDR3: CSVDLLEDTQYF. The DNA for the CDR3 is TGCAGCGTTGATCTCCTAGAAGATACGCAGTATTTT.

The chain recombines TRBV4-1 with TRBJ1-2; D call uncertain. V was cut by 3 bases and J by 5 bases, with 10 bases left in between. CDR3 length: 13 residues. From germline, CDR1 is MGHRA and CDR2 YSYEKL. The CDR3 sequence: CASSHELGYGYTF. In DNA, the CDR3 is TGCGCCAGCAGCCACGAACTGGGGTATGGCTACACCTTC.

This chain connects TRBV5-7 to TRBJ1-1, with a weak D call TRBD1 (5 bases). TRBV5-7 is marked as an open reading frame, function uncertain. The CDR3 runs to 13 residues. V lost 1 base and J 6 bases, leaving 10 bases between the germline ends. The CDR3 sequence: CASSLKGRAEAFF. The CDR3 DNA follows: TGTGCCAGCAGCTTGAAGGGGAGGGCTGAAGCTTTCTTT.

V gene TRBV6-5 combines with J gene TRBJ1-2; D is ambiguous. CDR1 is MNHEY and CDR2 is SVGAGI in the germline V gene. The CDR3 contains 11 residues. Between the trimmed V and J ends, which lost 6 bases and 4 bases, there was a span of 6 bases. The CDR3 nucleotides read TGTGCCAGCAGACCGGGCTATGGCTACACCTTC. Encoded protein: CASRPGYGYTF.

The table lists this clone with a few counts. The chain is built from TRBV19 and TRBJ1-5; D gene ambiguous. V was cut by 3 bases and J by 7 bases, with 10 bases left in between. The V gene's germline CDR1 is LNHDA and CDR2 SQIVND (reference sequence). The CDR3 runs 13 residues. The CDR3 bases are TGTGCCAGTAGTATTACGGGGTACCAGCCCCAGCATTTT. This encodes CASSITGYQPQHF.

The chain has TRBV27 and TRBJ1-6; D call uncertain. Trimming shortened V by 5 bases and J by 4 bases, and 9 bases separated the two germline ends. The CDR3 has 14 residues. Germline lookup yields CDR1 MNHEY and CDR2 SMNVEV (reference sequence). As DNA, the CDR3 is TGTGCCAGCAGTCTCAACAGATATAATTCACCCCTCCACTTT. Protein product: CASSLNRYNSPLHF.

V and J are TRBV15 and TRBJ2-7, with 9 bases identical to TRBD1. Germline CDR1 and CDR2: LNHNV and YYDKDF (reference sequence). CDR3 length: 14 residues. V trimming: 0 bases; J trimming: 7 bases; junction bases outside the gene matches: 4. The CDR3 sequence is CATSREQGAGEQYF. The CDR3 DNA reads TGTGCCACCAGCAGAGAACAGGGGGCGGGAGAGCAGTACTTC.

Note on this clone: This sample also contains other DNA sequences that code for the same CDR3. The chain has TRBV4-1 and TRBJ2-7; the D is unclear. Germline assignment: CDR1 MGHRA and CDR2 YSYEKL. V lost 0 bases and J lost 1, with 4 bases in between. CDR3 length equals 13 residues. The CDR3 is CASSQEGSYEQYF. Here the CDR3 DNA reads TGCGCCAGCAGCCAAGAGGGTTCCTACGAGCAGTACTTC.

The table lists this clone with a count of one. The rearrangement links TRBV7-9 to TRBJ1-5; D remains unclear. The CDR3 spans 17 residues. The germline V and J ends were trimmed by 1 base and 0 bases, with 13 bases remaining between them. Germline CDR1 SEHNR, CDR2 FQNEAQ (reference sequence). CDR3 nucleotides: TGTGCCAGCAGCTTAGTTAATCTGCCAAATAGCAATCAGCCCCAGCATTTT. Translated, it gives CASSLVNLPNSNQPQHF.

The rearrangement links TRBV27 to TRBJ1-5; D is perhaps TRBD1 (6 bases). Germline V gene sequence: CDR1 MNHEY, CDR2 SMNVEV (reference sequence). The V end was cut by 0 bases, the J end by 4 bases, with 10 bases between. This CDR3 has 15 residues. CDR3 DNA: TGTGCCAGCAGTTTATCTGGGACATTGAATCAGCCCCAGCATTTT. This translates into CASSLSGTLNQPQHF.

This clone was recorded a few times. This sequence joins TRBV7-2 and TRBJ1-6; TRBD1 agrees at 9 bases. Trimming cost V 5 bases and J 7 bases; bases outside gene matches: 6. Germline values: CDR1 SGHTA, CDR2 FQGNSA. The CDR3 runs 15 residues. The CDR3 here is CASSHGQGLNSPLHF. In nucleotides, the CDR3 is TGTGCCAGCAGCCATGGACAGGGGTTGAATTCACCCCTCCACTTT.

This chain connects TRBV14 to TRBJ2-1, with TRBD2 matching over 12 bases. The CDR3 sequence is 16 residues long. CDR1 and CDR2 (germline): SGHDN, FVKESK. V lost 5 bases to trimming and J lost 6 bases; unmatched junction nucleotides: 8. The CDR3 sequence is CASSDPLAGGLNEQFF. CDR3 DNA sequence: TGTGCCAGCAGCGACCCCCTAGCGGGAGGGCTCAATGAGCAGTTCTTC.

The CDR3 sequence: CASSLGTGGSPETQYF. CDR3 sequence (DNA): TGTGCCAGCAGTCTGGGGACAGGGGGCTCCCCAGAGACCCAGTACTTC. V usage is TRBV28 and J usage is TRBJ2-5; TRBD1 matches at 12 bases. Germline assignment: CDR1 MDHEN and CDR2 SYDVKM. Trimming cost V 5 bases and J 4 bases; bases outside gene matches: 8. This CDR3 is built from 16 residues.

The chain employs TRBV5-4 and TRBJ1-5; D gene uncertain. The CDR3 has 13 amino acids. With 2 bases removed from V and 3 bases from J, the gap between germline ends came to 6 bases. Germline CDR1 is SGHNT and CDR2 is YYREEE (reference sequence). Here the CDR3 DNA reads TGTGCCAGCAGCTTAGGGAACAATCAGCCCCAGCATTTT. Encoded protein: CASSLGNNQPQHF.

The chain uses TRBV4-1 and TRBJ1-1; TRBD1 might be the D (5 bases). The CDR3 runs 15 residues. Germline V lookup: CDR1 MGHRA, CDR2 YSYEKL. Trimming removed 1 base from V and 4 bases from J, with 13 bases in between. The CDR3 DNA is TGCGCCAGCAGCCAAGGGGTGGGGGTTGGCACTGAAGCTTTCTTT. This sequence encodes CASSQGVGVGTEAFF.